The count of the clone carrying this T cell receptor (beta chain) is one. This sample is drawn from a study of blood T cell repertoires in COVID-19. Study context: Spain, Italy and the United States supplied samples that represented acute and convalescent COVID-19. PBMCs, B-cell-depleted T cells, or T cells provided the cDNA or gDNA that made up the material.

Per the original data handling: Using reference gene primer amplification, nucleated cell counts were estimated. Sequencing was performed with immunoSEQ multiplex PCR; in TCRdb, only in-frame clones are kept and a portion is missing. V and J calls plus clone size are reproduced from that table; the DNA served to infer D and trimming. The sample shows approximately 150,000 clones, about nine tenths of them seen only once. CDR1 is MNHEY, CDR2 SVGEGT, per germline. Trimming removed 0 bases from V and 0 bases from J; junction bases left unmatched: 7. The CDR3 sequence is 19 residues long. The chain uses TRBV6-2 or TRBV6-3 and TRBJ2-3; the match to TRBD2 covers 12 bases. The clonotype comes from a woman between 50 and 59 years old with acute or convalescent COVID-19. Sequencing was performed on peripheral blood. The CDR3 loop reads CASSYSYGLAGSSTDTQYF. CDR3 sequence (DNA): TGTGCCAGCAGTTACTCGTACGGACTAGCGGGGTCTAGCACAGATACGCAGTATTTT.